The clone carrying this TCR beta chain is a singleton in its sample. The antigen is unknown. Lung cancer patients with chemo-refractory metastatic non-small-cell disease were given focal radiation plus CTLA-4 blockade with ipilimumab. The data were obtained in a study of radiotherapy plus CTLA-4 blockade in lung cancer. Study-level findings and limits: Best predicting response, reportedly, were early blood T cell clone dynamics, with interferon-beta. Some TCR clones had been derived from tumors. These clones expanded in peripheral blood after radiotherapy plus ipilimumab.

Generated by immunoSEQ multiplex PCR, the TCRdb table keeps only in-frame clones and is missing some. The sample includes around 110,000 clones, approximately 87% seen only once; the top ten take roughly 2.3%. Per the germline V gene, CDR1 is ENHRY and CDR2 is SYGVKD. This CDR3 is 15 amino acids long. V shed 2 bases, J shed 4 bases, and the junction held 7 bases outside the gene matches. Here the sequenced sample was peripheral blood, taken from a patient treated with radiotherapy plus ipilimumab. The genes are TRBV10-3 and TRBJ2-7, with 8 bases aligning to TRBD2. The source of this sequence is a human donor with non-small cell lung cancer that progressed on radiotherapy plus ipilimumab. Some clones in this sample may be carry-over from other donors' samples. CDR3 protein: CAISESPGLAYEQYF. In DNA form, the CDR3 reads TGTGCCATCAGTGAGAGCCCCGGACTAGCTTACGAGCAGTACTTC.